These 4 T cell receptor beta chains were sequenced from one sample in a study of graft-versus-host responses after intestinal transplantation. Sequencing was performed with immunoSEQ multiplex PCR; in TCRdb, only in-frame clones are kept and a portion is missing. The repertoire holds some 39,000 clones, with 90% to 95% as singletons. Antigens of these TCRs are unknown. Material: unstimulated CD8+ T cells sorted from spleen or lymph node cells, obtained before transplant. Receptors were obtained from a human donor who was the organ donor for an intestinal transplant.

The V gene is TRBV5-6, the J gene TRBJ2-2; 11 bases match TRBD1. This CDR3 is 15 amino acids long. V shed 4 bases and J 6 bases; nucleotides not matched to a gene: 5. CDR1 is SGHDT, CDR2 YYEEEE, per germline. CDR3: CASSGMGQGAGELFF. In DNA form, the CDR3 reads TGTGCCAGCAGCGGAATGGGACAGGGGGCCGGGGAGCTGTTTTTT. Full variable domain (remainder filled in from reference TRBV5-6 and TRBJ2-2): DAGVTQSPTHLIKTRGQQVTLRCSPKSGHDTVSWYQQALGQGPQFIFQYYEEEERQRGNFPDRFSGHQFPNYSSELNVNALLLGDSALYLCASSGMGQGAGELFFGEGSRLTVL.

The chain couples TRBV4-3 to TRBJ2-7; D gene unclear. There are 14 residues in the CDR3. The V end lost 0 bases, the J end lost 2 bases, and 8 bases lay between the germline ends. Germline assignment: CDR1 LGHNA and CDR2 YSLEER. DNA for the CDR3: TGCGCCAGCAGCCAAGATTTAGGGACCTACGAGCAGTACTTC. Its protein is CASSQDLGTYEQYF.

This clone occurred a few times. The chain couples TRBV30 to TRBJ2-1; a weak D match, TRBD1 (6 bases). V was trimmed by 0 bases and J by 7 bases, leaving 7 bases between them. Germline CDR1 reads GTSNPN; CDR2 reads SVGIG (reference sequence). The CDR3 length is 12 residues. CDR3: CAWSVQGNEQFF. DNA for the CDR3: TGTGCCTGGAGTGTACAGGGAAATGAGCAGTTCTTC.

This sequence joins TRBV5-4 and TRBJ1-6; the match to TRBD1 covers 9 bases. Germline V gives CDR1 SGHNT, CDR2 YYREEE (reference sequence). This CDR3 has 15 residues. V gave up 3 bases and J gave up 7 bases; unmatched junction bases: 5. The chain's CDR3 is CASSSLGTGNSPLHF. Written as DNA, the CDR3 is TGTGCCAGCAGCTCTTTAGGGACAGGGAATTCACCCCTCCACTTT.